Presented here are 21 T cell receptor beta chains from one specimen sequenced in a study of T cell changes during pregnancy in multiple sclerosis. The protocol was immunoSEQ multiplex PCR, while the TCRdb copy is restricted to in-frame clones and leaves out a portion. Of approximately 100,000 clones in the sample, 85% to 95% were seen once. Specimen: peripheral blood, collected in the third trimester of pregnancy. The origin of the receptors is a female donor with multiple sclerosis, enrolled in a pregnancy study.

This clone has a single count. This CDR3 reads CASSLEGAGGGYEQYF. CDR3 sequence (DNA): TGCGCCAGCAGCTTGGAGGGAGCGGGAGGAGGCTACGAGCAGTACTTC. The rearrangement links TRBV5-1 to TRBJ2-7; 9 nucleotides match TRBD2. V was pared by 0 bases and J by 3 bases, with 7 bases of the junction left unmatched. CDR1 SGHRS and CDR2 YFSETQ come from the germline V gene. The CDR3 has 16 amino acids.

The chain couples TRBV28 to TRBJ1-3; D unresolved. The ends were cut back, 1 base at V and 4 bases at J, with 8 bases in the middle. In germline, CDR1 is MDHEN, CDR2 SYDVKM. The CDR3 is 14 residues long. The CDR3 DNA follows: TGTGCCAGCAGTTTATCCGTGTTGGGAAACACCATATATTTT. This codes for CASSLSVLGNTIYF.

Written as DNA, the CDR3 is TGCGCCAGCAGCGCAGGGGAGCCCTACAATGAGCAGTTCTTC. Protein product: CASSAGEPYNEQFF. This chain links TRBV5-1 with TRBJ2-1, with D perhaps matching TRBD1 (6 bases). Trimming removed 4 bases from V and 2 bases from J, with 10 bases in between. CDR3 length: 14 amino acids. Looked up from germline, CDR1 is SGHRS and CDR2 is YFSETQ.

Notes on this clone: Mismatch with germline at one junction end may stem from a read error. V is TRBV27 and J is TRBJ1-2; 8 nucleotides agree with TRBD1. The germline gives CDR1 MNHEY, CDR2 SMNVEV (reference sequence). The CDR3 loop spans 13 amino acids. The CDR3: CASSPQGARKFLF. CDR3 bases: TGTGCCAGCAGTCCGCAGGGGGCCCGCAAATTCCTTTTC.

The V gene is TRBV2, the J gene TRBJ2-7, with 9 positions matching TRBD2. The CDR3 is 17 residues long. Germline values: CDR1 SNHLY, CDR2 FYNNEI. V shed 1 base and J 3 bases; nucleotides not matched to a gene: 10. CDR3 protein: CASSEGGRALDFYEQYF. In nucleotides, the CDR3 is TGTGCCAGCAGTGAAGGCGGGAGGGCCCTCGATTTCTACGAGCAGTACTTC.

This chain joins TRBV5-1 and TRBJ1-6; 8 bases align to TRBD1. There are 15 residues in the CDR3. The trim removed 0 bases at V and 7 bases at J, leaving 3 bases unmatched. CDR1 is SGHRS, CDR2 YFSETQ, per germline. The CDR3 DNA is TGCGCCAGCAGCTTGGAGGACAGGGCGAATTCACCCCTCCACTTT. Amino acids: CASSLEDRANSPLHF.

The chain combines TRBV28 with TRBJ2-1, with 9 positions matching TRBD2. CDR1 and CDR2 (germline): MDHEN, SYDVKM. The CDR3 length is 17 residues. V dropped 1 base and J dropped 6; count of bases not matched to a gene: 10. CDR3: CASSLSSAGGRSNEQFF. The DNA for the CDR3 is TGTGCCAGCAGTTTATCCTCAGCGGGAGGCAGAAGCAATGAGCAGTTCTTC. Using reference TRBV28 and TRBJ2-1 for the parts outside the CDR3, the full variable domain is DVKVTQSSRYLVKRTGEKVFLECVQDMDHENMFWYRQDPGLGLRLIYFSYDVKMKEKGDIPEGYSVSREKKERFSLILESASTNQTSMYLCASSLSSAGGRSNEQFFGPGTRLTVL.

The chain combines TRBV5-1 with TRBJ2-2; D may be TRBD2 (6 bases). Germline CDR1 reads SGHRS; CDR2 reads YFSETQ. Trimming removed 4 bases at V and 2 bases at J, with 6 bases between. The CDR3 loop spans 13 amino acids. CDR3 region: CASSGTNTGELFF. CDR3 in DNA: TGCGCCAGCAGCGGGACTAACACCGGGGAGCTGTTTTTT. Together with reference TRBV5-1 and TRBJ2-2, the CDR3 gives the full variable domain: KAGVTQTPRYLIKTRGQQVTLSCSPISGHRSVSWYQQTPGQGLQFLFEYFSETQRNKGNFPGRFSGRQFSNSRSEMNVSTLELGDSALYLCASSGTNTGELFFGEGSRLTVL.

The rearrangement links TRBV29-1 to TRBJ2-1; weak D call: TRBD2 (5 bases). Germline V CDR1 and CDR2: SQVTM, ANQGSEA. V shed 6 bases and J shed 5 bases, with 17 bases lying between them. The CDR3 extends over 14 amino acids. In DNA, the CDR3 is TGCAGCGTCGCCCCTTGGACGGGAAACAATGAGCAGTTCTTC. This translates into CSVAPWTGNNEQFF.

The CDR3 spells CASNRQGALEKLFF. The CDR3 DNA follows: TGTGCCAGCAACCGACAGGGGGCATTAGAAAAACTGTTTTTT. The chain combines TRBV28 with TRBJ1-4; 10 nucleotides line up with TRBD1. Germline assignment: CDR1 MDHEN and CDR2 SYDVKM. V shed 7 bases and J 8 bases; nucleotides not matched to a gene: 7. This CDR3 spans 14 amino acids.

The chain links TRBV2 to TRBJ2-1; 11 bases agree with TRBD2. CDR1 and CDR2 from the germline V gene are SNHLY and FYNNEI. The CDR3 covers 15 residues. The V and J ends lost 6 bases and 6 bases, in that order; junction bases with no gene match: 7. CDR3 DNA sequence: TGTGCCAGCAGATACGGGACTAGCGGCCTCAATGAGCAGTTCTTC. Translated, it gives CASRYGTSGLNEQFF.

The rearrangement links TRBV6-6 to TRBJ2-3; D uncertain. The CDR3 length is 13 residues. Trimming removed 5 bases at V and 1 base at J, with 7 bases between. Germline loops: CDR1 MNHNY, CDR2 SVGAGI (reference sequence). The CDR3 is CASSEKRTDTQYF. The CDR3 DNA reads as TGTGCCAGCAGTGAGAAGCGCACAGATACGCAGTATTTT.

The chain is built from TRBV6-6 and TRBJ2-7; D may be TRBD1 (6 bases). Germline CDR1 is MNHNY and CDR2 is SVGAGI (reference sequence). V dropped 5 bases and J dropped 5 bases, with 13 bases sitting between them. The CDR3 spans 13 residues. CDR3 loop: CASSLQGSHEQYF. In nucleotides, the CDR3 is TGTGCCAGCAGTCTACAGGGATCTCACGAGCAGTACTTC.

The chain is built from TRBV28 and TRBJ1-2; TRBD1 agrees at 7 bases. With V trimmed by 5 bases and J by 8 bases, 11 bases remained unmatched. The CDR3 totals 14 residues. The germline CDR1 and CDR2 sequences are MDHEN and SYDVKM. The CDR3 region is CASSKTGTFVGYTF. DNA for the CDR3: TGTGCCAGCAGTAAGACAGGGACCTTCGTCGGCTACACCTTC.

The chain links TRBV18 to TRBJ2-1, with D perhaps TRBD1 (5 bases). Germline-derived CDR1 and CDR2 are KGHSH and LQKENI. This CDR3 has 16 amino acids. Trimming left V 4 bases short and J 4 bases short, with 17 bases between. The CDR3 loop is CASSRSGFRVYNEQFF. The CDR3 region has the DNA TGTGCCAGCTCACGCTCAGGGTTCCGGGTTTACAATGAGCAGTTCTTC.

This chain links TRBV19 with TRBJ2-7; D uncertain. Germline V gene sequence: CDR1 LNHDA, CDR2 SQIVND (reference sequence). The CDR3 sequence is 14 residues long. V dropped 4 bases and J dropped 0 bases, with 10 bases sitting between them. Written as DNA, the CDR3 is TGTGCCAGTAGTACCCATATTAGCTCCTACGAGCAGTACTTC. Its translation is CASSTHISSYEQYF.

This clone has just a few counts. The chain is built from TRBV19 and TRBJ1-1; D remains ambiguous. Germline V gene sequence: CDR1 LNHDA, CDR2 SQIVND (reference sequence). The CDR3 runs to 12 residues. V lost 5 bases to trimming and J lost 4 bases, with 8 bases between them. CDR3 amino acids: CASSSIATEAFF. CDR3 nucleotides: TGTGCCAGTAGTTCAATAGCCACTGAAGCTTTCTTT.

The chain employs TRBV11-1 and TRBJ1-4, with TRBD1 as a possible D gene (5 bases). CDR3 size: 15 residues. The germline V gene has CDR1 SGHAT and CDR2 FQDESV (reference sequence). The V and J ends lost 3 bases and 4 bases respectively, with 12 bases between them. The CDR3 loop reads CASSFIGHVNEKLFF. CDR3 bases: TGTGCCAGCAGCTTTATTGGACACGTTAATGAAAAACTGTTTTTT.

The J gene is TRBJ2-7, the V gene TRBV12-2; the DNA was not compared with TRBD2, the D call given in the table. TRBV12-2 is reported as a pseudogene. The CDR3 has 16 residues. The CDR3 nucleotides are TGTGCAAGTCGCCCCCACGTGACTAGCGGACTCTACGAGCAGTACTTC. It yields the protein CASRPHVTSGLYEQYF.

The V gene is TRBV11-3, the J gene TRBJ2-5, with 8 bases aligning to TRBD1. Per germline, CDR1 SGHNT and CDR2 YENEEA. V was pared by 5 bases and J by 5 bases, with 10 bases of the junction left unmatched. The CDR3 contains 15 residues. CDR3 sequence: CASSAGQGHSETQYF. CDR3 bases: TGTGCCAGCAGCGCAGGACAGGGTCACTCCGAGACCCAGTACTTC.

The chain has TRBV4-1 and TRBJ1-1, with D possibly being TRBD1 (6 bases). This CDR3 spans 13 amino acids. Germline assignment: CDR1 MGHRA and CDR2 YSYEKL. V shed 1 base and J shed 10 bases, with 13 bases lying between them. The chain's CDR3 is CASSQGETGSAFF. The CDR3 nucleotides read TGCGCCAGCAGCCAAGGGGAGACAGGCTCAGCTTTCTTT.